A selection of T cell receptor beta chains follows, all from one sample in a study of T-cell memory formation after mild COVID-19. TCRdb used MiXCR to reprocess the 5' RACE reads, holding one entry per CDR3 protein. The sample lists about 430,000 distinct CDR3 sequences, roughly 18% occurring once. The sequenced sample consisted of PBMCs or a T cell subset sorted from them (not recorded which). These receptors originate from a man younger than 30 who had mild COVID-19 (a few samples of this study predate the infection). Cell type and time point are not known. Both conserved end residues are part of each CDR3. D genes are given only for firm matches. Rows give clone size only sometimes, using once, few, many, or a class for an expanded clone.

j_call | d_call | v_call | clone_size | cdr3_aa | cdr3_nt
TRBJ2-3 | . | TRBV4-1 | once | CASSQDDVNTDTQYF | TGCGCCAGCAGCCAAGATGATGTAAACACAGATACGCAGTATTTT
TRBJ1-1 | TRBD1 | TRBV4-3 | . | CASSRNRGREAFF | TGCGCCAGCAGCCGGAACAGGGGGCGCGAGGCTTTCTTT
TRBJ1-3 | . | TRBV6-5 | few | CASSLARSLQWGNTIYF | TGTGCCAGCAGCCTCGCCCGATCATTACAGTGGGGAAACACCATATATTTT
TRBJ1-1 | . | TRBV28 | . | CASSLLIEGGPGAFF | TGTGCCAGCAGTTTATTGATTGAAGGGGGGCCTGGAGCTTTCTTT
TRBJ1-1 | . | TRBV6-6 | few | CASSFTGEAFF | TGTGCCAGCAGTTTTACGGGGGAAGCTTTCTTT
TRBJ2-7 | TRBD2 | TRBV6-2/TRBV6-3 | . | CASSTSSGAYEQYF | TGTGCCAGCAGTACCTCTAGCGGCGCCTACGAGCAGTACTTC
TRBJ1-2 | TRBD1 | TRBV20-1 | . | CSARPTGGDGYTF | TGCAGTGCTAGACCAACAGGGGGTGATGGCTACACCTTC
TRBJ2-3 | . | TRBV11-2 | few | CASSFKQGSNTQYF | TGTGCCAGCAGCTTTAAACAGGGAAGTAATACGCAGTATTTT
TRBJ2-3 | TRBD1 | TRBV11-2 | many | CASSPGRDRATDTQYF | TGTGCCAGCAGCCCCGGACGGGACAGGGCCACAGATACGCAGTATTTT
TRBJ2-2 | TRBD2 | TRBV7-2 | . | CASSPTGLAVNTGELFF | TGTGCCAGCAGCCCGACCGGACTAGCGGTAAACACCGGGGAGCTGTTTTTT